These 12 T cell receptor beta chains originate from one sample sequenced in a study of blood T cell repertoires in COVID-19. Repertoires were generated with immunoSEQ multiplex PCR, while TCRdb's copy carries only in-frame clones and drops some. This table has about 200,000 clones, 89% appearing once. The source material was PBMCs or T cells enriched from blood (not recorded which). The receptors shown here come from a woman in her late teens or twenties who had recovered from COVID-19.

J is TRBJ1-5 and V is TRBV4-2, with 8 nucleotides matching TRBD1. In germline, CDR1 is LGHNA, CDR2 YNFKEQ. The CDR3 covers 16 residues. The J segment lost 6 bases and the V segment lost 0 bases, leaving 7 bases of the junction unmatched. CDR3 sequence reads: CASSQEQGGAAQPQHF. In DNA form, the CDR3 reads TGTGCCAGCAGCCAAGAACAGGGGGGTGCCGCTCAGCCCCAGCATTTT.

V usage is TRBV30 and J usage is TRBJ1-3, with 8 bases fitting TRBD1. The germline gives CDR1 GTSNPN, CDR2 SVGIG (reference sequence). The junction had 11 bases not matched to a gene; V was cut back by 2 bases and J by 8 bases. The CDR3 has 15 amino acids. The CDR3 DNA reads TGTGCCTGGAGTTCGGACAGGGACATGATCTACACCATATATTTT. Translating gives CAWSSDRDMIYTIYF.

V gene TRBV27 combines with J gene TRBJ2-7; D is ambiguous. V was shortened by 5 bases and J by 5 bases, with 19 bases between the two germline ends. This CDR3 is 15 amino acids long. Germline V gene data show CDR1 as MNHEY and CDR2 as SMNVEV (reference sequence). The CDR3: CASSPFLTVPNEQYF. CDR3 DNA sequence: TGTGCCAGCAGTCCCTTCTTGACTGTCCCTAACGAGCAGTACTTC.

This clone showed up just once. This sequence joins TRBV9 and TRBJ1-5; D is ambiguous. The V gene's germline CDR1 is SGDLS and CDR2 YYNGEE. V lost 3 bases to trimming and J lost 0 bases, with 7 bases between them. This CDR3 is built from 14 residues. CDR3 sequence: CASSATDSNQPQHF. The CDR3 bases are TGTGCCAGCAGCGCGACTGATAGCAATCAGCCCCAGCATTTT.

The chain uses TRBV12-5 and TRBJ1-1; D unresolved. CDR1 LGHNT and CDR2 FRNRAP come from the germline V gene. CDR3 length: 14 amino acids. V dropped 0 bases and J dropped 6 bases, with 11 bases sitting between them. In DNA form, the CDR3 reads TGTGCTAGTGGTTTGGTCCTTGGGCCCCCTGAAGCTTTCTTT. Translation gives CASGLVLGPPEAFF. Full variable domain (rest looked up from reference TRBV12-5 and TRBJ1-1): DARVTQTPRHKVTEMGQEVTMRCQPILGHNTVFWYRQTMMQGLELLAYFRNRAPLDDSGMPKDRFSAEMPDATLATLKIQPSEPRDSAVYFCASGLVLGPPEAFFGQGTRLTVV.

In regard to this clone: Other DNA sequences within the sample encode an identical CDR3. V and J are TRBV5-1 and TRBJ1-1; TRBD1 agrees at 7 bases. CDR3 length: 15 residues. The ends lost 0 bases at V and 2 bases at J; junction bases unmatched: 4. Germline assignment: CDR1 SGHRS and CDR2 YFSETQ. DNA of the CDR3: TGCGCCAGCAGCTTGGAGGGGACAGCTAACACTGAAGCTTTCTTT. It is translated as CASSLEGTANTEAFF.

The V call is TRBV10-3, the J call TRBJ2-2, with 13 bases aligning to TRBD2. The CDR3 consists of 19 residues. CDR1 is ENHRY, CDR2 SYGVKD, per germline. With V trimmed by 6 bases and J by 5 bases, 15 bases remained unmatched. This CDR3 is CAISPTLLAGGPRTGELFF. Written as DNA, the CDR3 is TGTGCCATCAGCCCCACCCTACTAGCGGGGGGGCCCCGGACCGGGGAGCTGTTTTTT.

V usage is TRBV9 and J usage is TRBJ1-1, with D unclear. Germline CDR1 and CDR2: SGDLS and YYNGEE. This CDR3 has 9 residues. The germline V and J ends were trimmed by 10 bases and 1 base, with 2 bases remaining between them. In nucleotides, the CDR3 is TGTGCCCAGAACACTGAAGCTTTCTTT. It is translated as CAQNTEAFF.

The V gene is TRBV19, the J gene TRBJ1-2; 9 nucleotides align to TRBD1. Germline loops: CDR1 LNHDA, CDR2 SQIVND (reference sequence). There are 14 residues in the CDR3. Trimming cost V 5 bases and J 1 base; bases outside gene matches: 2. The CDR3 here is CASSSTGGNYGYTF. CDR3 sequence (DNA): TGTGCCAGTAGTTCGACAGGGGGTAACTATGGCTACACCTTC.

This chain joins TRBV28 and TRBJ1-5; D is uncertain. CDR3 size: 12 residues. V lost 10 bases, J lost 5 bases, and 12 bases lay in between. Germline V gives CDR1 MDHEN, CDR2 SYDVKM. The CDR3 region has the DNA TGTGCCATCGGTGACATAGATCAGCCCCAGCATTTT. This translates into CAIGDIDQPQHF.

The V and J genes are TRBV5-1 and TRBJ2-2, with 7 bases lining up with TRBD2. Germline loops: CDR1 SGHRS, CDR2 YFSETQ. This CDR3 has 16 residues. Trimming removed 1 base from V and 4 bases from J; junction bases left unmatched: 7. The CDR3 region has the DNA TGCGCCAGCAGCTTGTCCGGCCTAGCGGCCACCGGGGAGCTGTTTTTT. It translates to CASSLSGLAATGELFF.

The CDR3 sequence is CAISETGDYGYTF. The CDR3 nucleotides read TGTGCCATCAGTGAGACAGGGGACTATGGCTACACCTTC. The chain is built from TRBV10-3 and TRBJ1-2; 7 bases are shared with TRBD1. V lost 2 bases, J lost 3 bases, and 0 bases stayed unmatched. CDR3 size: 13 residues. Germline CDR1 is ENHRY and CDR2 is SYGVKD.